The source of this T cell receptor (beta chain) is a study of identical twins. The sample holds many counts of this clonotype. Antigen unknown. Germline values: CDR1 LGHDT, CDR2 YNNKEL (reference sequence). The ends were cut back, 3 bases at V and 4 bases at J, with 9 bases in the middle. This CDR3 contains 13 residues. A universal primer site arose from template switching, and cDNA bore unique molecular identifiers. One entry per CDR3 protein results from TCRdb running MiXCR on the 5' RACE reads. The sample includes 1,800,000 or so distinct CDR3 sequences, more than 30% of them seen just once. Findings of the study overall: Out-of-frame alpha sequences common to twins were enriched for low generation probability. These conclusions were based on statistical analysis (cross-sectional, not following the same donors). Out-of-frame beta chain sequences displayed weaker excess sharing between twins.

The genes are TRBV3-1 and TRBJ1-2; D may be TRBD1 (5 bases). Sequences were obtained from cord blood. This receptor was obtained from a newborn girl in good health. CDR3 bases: TGTGCCAGCAGCCAGGGACGGGCCTATGGCTACACCTTC. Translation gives CASSQGRAYGYTF.